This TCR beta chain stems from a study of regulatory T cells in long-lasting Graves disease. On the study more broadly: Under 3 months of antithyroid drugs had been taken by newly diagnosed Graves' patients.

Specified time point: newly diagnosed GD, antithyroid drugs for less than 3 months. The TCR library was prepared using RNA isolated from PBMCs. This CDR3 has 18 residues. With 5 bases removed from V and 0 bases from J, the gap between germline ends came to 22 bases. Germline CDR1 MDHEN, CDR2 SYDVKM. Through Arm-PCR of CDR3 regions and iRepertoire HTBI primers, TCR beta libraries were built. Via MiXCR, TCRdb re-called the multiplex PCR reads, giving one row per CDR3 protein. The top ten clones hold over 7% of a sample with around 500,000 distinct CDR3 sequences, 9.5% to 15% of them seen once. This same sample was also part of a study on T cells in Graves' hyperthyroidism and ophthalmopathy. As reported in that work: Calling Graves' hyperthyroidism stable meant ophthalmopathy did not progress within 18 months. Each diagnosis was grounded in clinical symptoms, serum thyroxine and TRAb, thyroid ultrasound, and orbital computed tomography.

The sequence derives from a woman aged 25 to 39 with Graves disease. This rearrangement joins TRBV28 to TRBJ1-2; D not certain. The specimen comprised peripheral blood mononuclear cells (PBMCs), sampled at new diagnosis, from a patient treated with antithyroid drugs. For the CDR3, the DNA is TGTGCCAGCAGTCAAGCTTTCGGTCTGATCGGGACTAACTATGGCTACACCTTC. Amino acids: CASSQAFGLIGTNYGYTF.